The 6 T cell receptor beta chains below come from one sample, sequenced in a study of shared clonotypes between healthy human individuals. Sequencing was performed with immunoSEQ multiplex PCR; in TCRdb, only in-frame clones are kept and a portion is missing. The sample yields 2 million to 3 million clones, 93% seen once. The sample consisted of naive CD4+ T cells from PBMCs. Stated subset: CD45RA+ positively selected. The receptors here all came from a man aged 18-30 years in good health. Some clones in this sample may be carry-over from other donors' samples.

The DNA of the CDR3 is TGTGCCAGCAGCTTAGTTAGCGGGAGTTCCTGGGATACGCAGTATTTT. It codes for CASSLVSGSSWDTQYF. This rearrangement joins TRBV7-9 to TRBJ2-3, with 9 bases matching TRBD2. Trimming cost V 1 base and J 6 bases; bases outside gene matches: 8. CDR3 length: 16 amino acids. Germline-derived CDR1 and CDR2 are SEHNR and FQNEAQ (reference sequence).

The chain recombines TRBV5-5 with TRBJ1-5; 12 bases are a match to TRBD1. This CDR3 has 16 amino acids. Looked up from germline, CDR1 is SGHKS and CDR2 is YYEKEE (reference sequence). V lost 3 bases and J lost 2; bases outside the gene matches: 3. As DNA, the CDR3 is TGTGCCAGCAGCTGGGGGGACAGGGGGCGCAATCAGCCCCAGCATTTT. As protein: CASSWGDRGRNQPQHF.

CDR3 coding DNA: TGTGCCAGCAGGGACACCTCCACCGGGGAGCTGTTTTTT. It translates to CASRDTSTGELFF. V is TRBV6-1 and J is TRBJ2-2; D may be TRBD1 (5 bases). Germline CDR1 is MNHNS and CDR2 is SASEGT. CDR3 size: 13 residues. Trimming left V 6 bases short and J 4 bases short, with 9 bases between.

In the case of this clone: This sample includes further DNA sequences coding for the same CDR3. This CDR3 is CASSLTGGYTEAFF. The CDR3 DNA is TGTGCCAGCAGTTTAACGGGAGGATACACTGAAGCTTTCTTT. V and J are TRBV28 and TRBJ1-1; no clear D. V lost 2 bases and J 3 bases, leaving 10 bases between the germline ends. Looked up from germline, CDR1 is MDHEN and CDR2 is SYDVKM. The CDR3 sequence is 14 residues long. Variable domain in full (rest from reference TRBV28 and TRBJ1-1): DVKVTQSSRYLVKRTGEKVFLECVQDMDHENMFWYRQDPGLGLRLIYFSYDVKMKEKGDIPEGYSVSREKKERFSLILESASTNQTSMYLCASSLTGGYTEAFFGQGTRLTVV.

The chain recombines TRBV10-1 with TRBJ2-1; 11 positions match TRBD2. Germline V gives CDR1 WNHNN, CDR2 SYGVQD (reference sequence). The CDR3 runs 12 residues. Losses at the gene ends were 3 bases for V and 15 bases for J; bases not matched to a gene: 4. The CDR3 coding sequence is TGCGCCAGCAGTGATAGCGGGAGGGCCCTGTTCTTC. Its protein is CASSDSGRALFF.

This chain connects TRBV5-1 to TRBJ2-1; the D gene is possibly TRBD2 (6 bases). The CDR3 length is 15 residues. Germline values: CDR1 SGHRS, CDR2 YFSETQ. Between the trimmed V and J ends, which lost 2 bases and 0 bases, there was a span of 9 bases. In DNA form, the CDR3 reads TGCGCCAGCAGCTTTTTGGGGGGCTCCTACAATGAGCAGTTCTTC. Its translation is CASSFLGGSYNEQFF.